These 17 T cell receptor beta chains came from one sample sequenced in a study of CD8 T cells in Susac syndrome. RNA amounts of roughly 0.5 to 1 ug underwent reverse transcription with random hexamers. MiXCR was run by TCRdb on the immunoSEQ multiplex PCR reads, yielding one entry per CDR3 protein. Here the sample spans around 200,000 distinct CDR3 sequences, about 90% being singletons. The specimen was CD8+ T cells from PBMCs. The receptors derive from a human donor with multiple sclerosis.

The gene calls are TRBV19 and TRBJ1-5; 9 bases align to TRBD1. From germline, CDR1 is LNHDA and CDR2 SQIVND (reference sequence). The CDR3 runs to 16 residues. V lost 6 bases and J lost 3; bases outside the gene matches: 9. The CDR3 protein is CASRTGTGFNNQPQHF. The DNA of the CDR3 is TGTGCCAGTAGAACCGGGACAGGGTTTAACAATCAGCCCCAGCATTTT.

The CDR3 is CSARGAESYEQYF. CDR3 coding DNA: TGCAGTGCAAGGGGGGCCGAATCCTACGAGCAGTACTTC. This chain links TRBV20-1 with TRBJ2-7, with D perhaps matching TRBD1 or TRBD2 (6 bases each). V was trimmed by 6 bases and J by 1 base, leaving 13 bases between them. Germline values: CDR1 DFQATT, CDR2 SNEGSKA (reference sequence). This CDR3 spans 13 amino acids.

The CDR3 reads CASSLTGEGSYEQYF. The CDR3 DNA reads TGTGCCAGCAGTTTAACAGGGGAGGGCTCCTACGAGCAGTACTTC. This chain uses TRBV27 with TRBJ2-7; D possibly uses TRBD1 or TRBD2 (7 bases each). This CDR3 has 15 amino acids. V was trimmed by 2 bases and J by 0 bases, leaving 11 bases between them. CDR1 MNHEY and CDR2 SMNVEV come from the germline V gene (reference sequence).

V is TRBV19 and J is TRBJ1-1, with D possibly matching TRBD1 (6 bases). Germline CDR1 reads LNHDA; CDR2 reads SQIVND (reference sequence). Deletions cut 10 bases from V and 7 bases from J, with 19 bases between. The CDR3 is 13 amino acids. CDR3 loop: CATNWGAMGEAFF. CDR3 coding DNA: TGTGCCACCAATTGGGGGGCGATGGGTGAAGCTTTCTTT.

The V gene is TRBV9, the J gene TRBJ2-5; 9 nucleotides align to TRBD2. The CDR3 extends over 16 amino acids. With 3 bases clipped from V and 2 bases from J, the junction kept 8 bases outside the gene matches. Per the germline V gene, CDR1 is SGDLS and CDR2 is YYNGEE. The CDR3 DNA is TGTGCCAGCAGCGGGTCGGGGACTAGCACACAAGAGACCCAGTACTTC. Translation gives CASSGSGTSTQETQYF.

The chain couples TRBV9 to TRBJ2-1, with D perhaps TRBD2 (6 bases). Germline V gene lookup returns CDR1 SGDLS and CDR2 YYNGEE. Deletions cut 2 bases from V and 0 bases from J, with 12 bases between. CDR3 length: 16 residues. The CDR3 DNA is TGTGCCAGCAGCGTTTTACACGGGAGCTCCTACAATGAGCAGTTCTTC. Residues: CASSVLHGSSYNEQFF.

The chain recombines TRBV27 with TRBJ1-2, with 12 bases matching TRBD1. The CDR3 runs 15 residues. The trim removed 4 bases at V and 6 bases at J, leaving 6 bases unmatched. CDR1 is MNHEY and CDR2 is SMNVEV in the germline V gene (reference sequence). CDR3 residues: CASSWDGTGGDGYTF. The CDR3, as DNA: TGTGCCAGCAGTTGGGACGGGACAGGGGGCGATGGCTACACCTTC.

This clonotype was seen a single time. The rearrangement links TRBV12-3 or TRBV12-4 to TRBJ2-5; D might be TRBD1 or TRBD2, each matching 5 bases. V was clipped by 5 bases and J by 2 bases, with 15 bases between them. The CDR3 extends over 15 amino acids. CDR3 nucleotides: TGTGCCAGCAGTCCTAGTGTGGGGGTACAAGAGACCCAGTACTTC. Translation: CASSPSVGVQETQYF.

This chain uses TRBV5-4 with TRBJ2-2, with D tentatively TRBD1 (6 bases). Trimming cost V 0 bases and J 4 bases, with 10 bases left between them. Germline CDR1 SGHNT, CDR2 YYREEE (reference sequence). This CDR3 is 15 amino acids long. The CDR3 coding sequence is TGTGCCAGCAGCTTGGGCAGGGGCATCACCGGGGAGCTGTTTTTT. It specifies CASSLGRGITGELFF.

The chain combines TRBV6-2 or TRBV6-3 with TRBJ1-1; 8 positions match TRBD1. In germline, CDR1 is MNHEY, CDR2 SVGEGT. With 2 bases clipped from V and 2 bases from J, the junction kept 13 bases outside the gene matches. The CDR3 contains 18 residues. CDR3 sequence (DNA): TGTGCCAGCAGTTACGGGATGCTTTTGGACAGGGATAACACTGAAGCTTTCTTT. This gives the protein CASSYGMLLDRDNTEAFF.

The chain couples TRBV2 to TRBJ2-7; TRBD1 is a possible D gene (7 bases). Looked up from germline, CDR1 is SNHLY and CDR2 is FYNNEI. The V end was cut by 8 bases, the J end by 6 bases, with 14 bases between. This CDR3 region has 12 residues. CDR3 protein: CASSAGGSEQYF. The CDR3 nucleotides read TGTGCCAGCTCGGCAGGGGGGAGCGAGCAGTACTTC. Drawing the rest from reference TRBV2 and TRBJ2-7, the complete variable domain is EPEVTQTPSHQVTQMGQEVILRCVPISNHLYFYWYRQILGQKVEFLVSFYNNEISEKSEIFDDQFSVERPDGSNFTLKIRSTKLEDSAMYFCASSAGGSEQYFGPGTRLTVT.

V and J are TRBV3-1 and TRBJ2-1; 8 bases line up with TRBD1. CDR1 is LGHDT, CDR2 YNNKEL, per germline (reference sequence). The CDR3 sequence is 16 residues long. The trim removed 2 bases at V and 1 base at J, leaving 4 bases unmatched. Written as DNA, the CDR3 is TGTGCCAGCAGCCAACCGGGACAGGCGTCCTACAATGAGCAGTTCTTC. This translates into CASSQPGQASYNEQFF.

The chain recombines TRBV25-1 with TRBJ2-1; no reliable D call. V was clipped by 4 bases and J by 0 bases, with 10 bases between them. The CDR3 loop spans 15 amino acids. Germline loops: CDR1 MGHDK, CDR2 SYGVNS. The CDR3 spells CASSGKVSSYNEQFF. The CDR3 coding sequence is TGTGCCAGCAGTGGGAAGGTCAGCTCCTACAATGAGCAGTTCTTC.

The genes are TRBV29-1 and TRBJ2-2; TRBD1 matches 10 bases. CDR3 length: 13 residues. V gave up 7 bases and J gave up 6 bases; unmatched junction bases: 5. CDR1 SQVTM and CDR2 ANQGSEA come from the germline V gene. CDR3 loop: CSAWTGGAGELFF. The DNA for the CDR3 is TGCAGCGCTTGGACAGGGGGAGCCGGGGAGCTGTTTTTT.

This clonotype was observed a few times. The chain combines TRBV13 with TRBJ2-7; the match to TRBD2 covers 11 bases. The V gene end was trimmed by 4 bases and the J gene end by 3 bases; junction bases not matched to a gene: 2. The CDR3 covers 14 residues. Looked up from germline, CDR1 is PRHDT and CDR2 is FYEKMQ (reference sequence). The CDR3 region is CASSSGTSGYEQYF. CDR3 nucleotides: TGTGCCAGCAGCTCCGGGACTAGCGGCTACGAGCAGTACTTC.

The rearrangement uses TRBV12-3 or TRBV12-4 and TRBJ1-3; D gene uncertain. This CDR3 comprises 14 residues. Trimming took 7 bases from V and 4 from J, leaving 14 bases between them. The CDR3 region has the DNA TGTGCCAGCAATGAGGGAGGCAGCGGAAACACCATATATTTT. This gives the protein CASNEGGSGNTIYF.

The chain links TRBV12-3 or TRBV12-4 to TRBJ1-1; TRBD1 matches at 8 bases. V lost 6 bases to trimming and J lost 2 bases; unmatched junction nucleotides: 5. The CDR3 loop spans 14 amino acids. The CDR3 region has the DNA TGTGCCAGCAGACCCGGACAGGGTAACACTGAAGCTTTCTTT. Protein sequence: CASRPGQGNTEAFF.